This T cell receptor (beta chain) comes out of a study of PD-1 blockade in classical Hodgkin lymphoma. Study outcomes and limitations: Reported baseline diversity: healthy donors highest, relapsed/refractory patients lowest. Causes of the repertoire differences remain undefined, possibly disease activity or prior therapy.

The repertoire was sequenced with immunoSEQ multiplex PCR; TCRdb's copy has only in-frame clones and lacks some. The sample has some 70,000 clones, roughly 93% seen once. Time point here: newly diagnosed, previously untreated cHL patient sample. Newly diagnosed classical Hodgkin lymphoma PBMCs, still untreated, provided the comparison samples. Comments on this clone: Its specificity is unknown.

V was cut by 2 bases and J by 3 bases, with 12 bases left in between. This CDR3 has 14 amino acids. Germline loops: CDR1 SGHRS, CDR2 YFSETQ. The source material was peripheral blood mononuclear cells (PBMCs). The source is a human donor with classical Hodgkin lymphoma. The J gene is TRBJ2-7, the V gene TRBV5-1; perhaps TRBD1 as D (7 bases). The CDR3 loop is CASSFRQGGYEQYF. Written as DNA, the CDR3 is TGCGCCAGCAGCTTCCGACAGGGAGGCTACGAGCAGTACTTC.